This T cell receptor beta chain was sequenced for a study of vaccination and CD4 T cells after COVID-19. Whole-study results and caveats: The study found that a median approximately 86% of reactive clones in convalescent patients appeared only post-vaccination.

This clonotype was detected a few times. As yet, its antigen is unknown. Treatment meaning: roughly 11-day PBMC culture with coronavirus spike peptide pools or control peptides (ViraFEST assay). Oncomine TCR Beta short-read sequencing was applied to DNA from cultured CD4+ T cells. One entry per CDR3 protein results from TCRdb running MiXCR on the PCR reads. The sample consists of just over 20,000 distinct CDR3 sequences, around 48% of them appearing once. V lost 1 base and J lost 2, with 10 bases in between. CDR3 length equals 15 residues. Looked up from germline, CDR1 is MNHNS and CDR2 is SASEGT. Input material: CD4+ T cells from blood, cultured in vitro. V usage is TRBV6-1 and J usage is TRBJ2-3, with D maybe TRBD2 (7 bases). The clonotype originates from a human donor who had recovered from COVID-19. For the CDR3, the DNA is TGTGCCAGCAGTGAAGACGGGGGGCCCACAGATACGCAGTATTTT. Protein: CASSEDGGPTDTQYF.